These 5 T cell receptor beta chains share one sample of origin, sequenced in a study of cytomegalovirus exposure and HLA in healthy donors. The PCR ran on 60 Vbeta and 13 Jbeta primers. The repertoire was sequenced with immunoSEQ multiplex PCR; TCRdb's copy has only in-frame clones and lacks some. The sample shows fewer than 150,000 clones, about 80% of them seen only once. The sequencing sample was made of PBMCs. The receptors shown here come from a male donor in good health and CMV-seronegative.

The rearrangement uses TRBV28 and TRBJ1-6, with 7 bases aligning to TRBD1. Germline CDR1 MDHEN, CDR2 SYDVKM. J was trimmed by 5 bases and V by 8 bases; bases with no gene match: 9. The CDR3 spans 15 residues. The CDR3 region is CASVPRDRDNSPLHF. DNA for the CDR3: TGTGCCAGCGTACCCCGGGACAGAGATAATTCACCCCTCCACTTT.

Turning to this clone: The junction departs from the called germline gene at one end, perhaps through a read error. The genes are TRBV7-7 and TRBJ2-5; 11 nucleotides agree with TRBD2. CDR1 is SSHAT and CDR2 is FNYEAQ in the germline V gene (reference sequence). This CDR3 contains 16 residues. CDR3 protein: CASSSIAGGLGETQYF. CDR3 coding DNA: TGTGCTAGCAGTTCCATAGCGGGGGGGCTTGGAGAGACCCAGTACTTC.

The V call is TRBV29-1, the J call TRBJ1-2; D might be TRBD1 (6 bases). Trimming left V 6 bases short and J 1 base short, with 15 bases between. Looked up from germline, CDR1 is SQVTM and CDR2 is ANQGSEA. This CDR3 contains 14 residues. DNA of the CDR3: TGCAGCGTCGATTCGGACAGCCTTAACTATGGCTACACCTTC. Amino acids: CSVDSDSLNYGYTF.

Comments on this clone: The junction departs from the called germline gene at one end, perhaps through a read error. The V gene is TRBV5-4, the J gene TRBJ2-1; 10 nucleotides match TRBD2. Per the germline V gene, CDR1 is SGHNT and CDR2 is YYREEE (reference sequence). The CDR3 is 12 residues long. CDR3 region: CASSYSQRGGLF. The CDR3 DNA is TGTGCCAGCAGCTATTCACAGCGGGGGGGACTCTTC.

The CDR3 DNA follows: TGTGCCAGCAGTCGGACAGGGGGTTTTGGCTACACCTTC. Translated, it gives CASSRTGGFGYTF. V is TRBV5-6 and J is TRBJ1-2; 10 bases line up with TRBD1. The CDR3 runs to 13 residues. J was trimmed by 7 bases and V by 5 bases; bases with no gene match: 5. CDR1 is SGHDT, CDR2 YYEEEE, per germline. Variable domain in full (rest from reference TRBV5-6 and TRBJ1-2): DAGVTQSPTHLIKTRGQQVTLRCSPKSGHDTVSWYQQALGQGPQFIFQYYEEEERQRGNFPDRFSGHQFPNYSSELNVNALLLGDSALYLCASSRTGGFGYTFGSGTRLTVV.